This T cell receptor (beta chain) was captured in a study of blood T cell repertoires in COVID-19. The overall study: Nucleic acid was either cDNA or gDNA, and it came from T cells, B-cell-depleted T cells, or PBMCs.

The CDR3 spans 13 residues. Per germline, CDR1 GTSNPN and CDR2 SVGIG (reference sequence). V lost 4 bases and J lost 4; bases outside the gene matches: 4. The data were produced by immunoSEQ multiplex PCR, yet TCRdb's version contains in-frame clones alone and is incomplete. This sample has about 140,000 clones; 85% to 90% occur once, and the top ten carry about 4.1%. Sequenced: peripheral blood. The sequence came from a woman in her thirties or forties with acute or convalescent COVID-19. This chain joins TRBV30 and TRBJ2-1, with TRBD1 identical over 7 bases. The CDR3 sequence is CAWKGDSYNEQFF. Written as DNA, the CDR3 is TGTGCCTGGAAGGGGGACAGTTACAATGAGCAGTTCTTC. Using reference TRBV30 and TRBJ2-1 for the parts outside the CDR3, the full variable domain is SQTIHQWPATLVQPVGSPLSLECTVEGTSNPNLYWYRQAAGRGLQLLFYSVGIGQISSEVPQNLSASRPQDRQFILSSKKLLLSDSGFYLCAWKGDSYNEQFFGPGTRLTVL.